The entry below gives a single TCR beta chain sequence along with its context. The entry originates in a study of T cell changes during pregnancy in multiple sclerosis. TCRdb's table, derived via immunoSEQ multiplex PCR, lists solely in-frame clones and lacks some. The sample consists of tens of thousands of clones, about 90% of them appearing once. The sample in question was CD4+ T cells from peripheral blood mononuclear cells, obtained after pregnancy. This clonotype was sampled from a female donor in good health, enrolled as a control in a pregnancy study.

CDR3 in amino acids: CASRYRSANTGELFF. As DNA, the CDR3 is TGTGCCAGCCGATACCGGTCCGCGAACACCGGGGAGCTGTTTTTT. The chain joins TRBV6-5 to TRBJ2-2; D gene ambiguous. V gave up 8 bases and J gave up 0 bases, with 13 bases separating them. Germline V gives CDR1 MNHEY, CDR2 SVGAGI. This CDR3 has 15 amino acids.